A single sample is the source of the 10 T cell receptor beta chains below, sequenced in a study of blood T cells in healthy people across ages. The second PCR ran about 6 to 12 cycles with a sample-barcoded 5' primer and J-beta primers. TCRdb reprocessed the 5' RACE reads via MiXCR and lists one record per CDR3 protein. The table has roughly 1.4 million distinct CDR3 sequences, 59% seen once. Input material: blood. Receptors originate from a man younger than 30 in good health.

The chain joins TRBV12-3 or TRBV12-4 to TRBJ1-1, with D possibly matching TRBD1 (6 bases). V was cut by 6 bases and J by 5 bases, with 19 bases left in between. The CDR3 runs 15 residues. Here the CDR3 reads CASSDFTGLRTEAFF. The CDR3 coding sequence is TGTGCCAGCAGCGATTTTACAGGGCTGAGAACTGAAGCTTTCTTT.

The V gene is TRBV6-5, the J gene TRBJ2-7; D gene unclear. V lost 7 bases to trimming and J lost 7 bases, with 11 bases between them. Germline CDR1 is MNHEY and CDR2 is SVGAGI. The CDR3 is 11 amino acids. The CDR3 DNA sequence: TGTGCCAGCACAGTTTTGGGAGAGCAGTACTTC. Residues: CASTVLGEQYF.

The table lists this clonotype with a few counts. The gene calls are TRBV12-3 or TRBV12-4 and TRBJ2-6; D possibly corresponds to TRBD1 (5 bases). Trimming cost V 3 bases and J 0 bases, with 12 bases left between them. The CDR3 has 17 amino acids. CDR3 sequence reads: CASSFEWGGSGANVLTF. In nucleotides, the CDR3 is TGTGCCAGCAGTTTTGAGTGGGGCGGCTCTGGGGCCAACGTCCTGACTTTC.

The rearrangement links TRBV4-3 to TRBJ1-1; 9 nucleotides line up with TRBD1. The CDR3 is 16 residues long. Per the germline V gene, CDR1 is LGHNA and CDR2 is YSLEER. Losses at the gene ends were 3 bases for V and 5 bases for J; bases not matched to a gene: 10. CDR3 nucleotides: TGCGCCAGCAGCCAGGAATTGGGACAGGGAGGAACTGAAGCTTTCTTT. It codes for CASSQELGQGGTEAFF.

V usage is TRBV20-1 and J usage is TRBJ2-3, with no clear D. This CDR3 has 13 amino acids. The germline V gene encodes CDR1 DFQATT and CDR2 SNEGSKA (reference sequence). Trimming removed 0 bases at V and 2 bases at J, with 6 bases between. In nucleotides, the CDR3 is TGCAGTGCTAGAGATTATTCCACAGATACGCAGTATTTT. Its protein product is CSARDYSTDTQYF.

Remarks on this clonotype: One junction end disagrees with the germline gene, perhaps due to a read error. The V call is TRBV29-1, the J call TRBJ2-3; 9 positions match TRBD2. The CDR3 is 15 residues long. Looked up from germline, CDR1 is SQVTM and CDR2 is ANQGSEA. The DNA for the CDR3 is TGCGGCGTTGGAGCGGCTAGCGGGGTGAGAGATACGCAGTATTTT. Translated: CGVGAASGVRDTQYF.

The chain uses TRBV20-1 and TRBJ2-4; D may match TRBD1 or TRBD2 (5 bases each). The J call is doubtful: the DNA matches TRBJ2-7 better. The CDR3 has 12 amino acids. Germline V gene sequence: CDR1 DFQATT, CDR2 SNEGSKA (reference sequence). CDR3 sequence: CSARLLGDEQYF. CDR3 in DNA: TGCAGTGCTAGACTTTTGGGGGACGAGCAGTACTTC.

The chain links TRBV20-1 to TRBJ2-5; no clear D gene. The end of the DNA is better explained by TRBJ2-7, so the J call may be wrong. This CDR3 has 11 amino acids. Looked up from germline, CDR1 is DFQATT and CDR2 is SNEGSKA (reference sequence). Here the CDR3 reads CSAKDTSEQYF. In DNA form, the CDR3 reads TGCAGTGCAAAAGACACGAGCGAGCAGTACTTC.

The J gene is TRBJ2-1, the V gene TRBV4-1; D may be TRBD2 (5 bases). Germline lookup yields CDR1 MGHRA and CDR2 YSYEKL. V lost 4 bases and J lost 8, with 24 bases in between. The CDR3 loop spans 17 amino acids. Written as DNA, the CDR3 is TGCGCCAGCAGCCCCCTTAGACTACGCGTGAACATGGATGAGCAGTTCTTC. It is translated as CASSPLRLRVNMDEQFF.

This clonotype has more than one count but fewer than ten. This chain joins TRBV12-3 or TRBV12-4 and TRBJ1-4; D is unresolved. The CDR3 has 13 amino acids. Trimming left V 6 bases short and J 8 bases short, with 13 bases between. The CDR3 loop reads CASSPWEGEKLFF. The CDR3 DNA reads as TGTGCCAGCAGCCCATGGGAGGGCGAAAAACTGTTTTTT.